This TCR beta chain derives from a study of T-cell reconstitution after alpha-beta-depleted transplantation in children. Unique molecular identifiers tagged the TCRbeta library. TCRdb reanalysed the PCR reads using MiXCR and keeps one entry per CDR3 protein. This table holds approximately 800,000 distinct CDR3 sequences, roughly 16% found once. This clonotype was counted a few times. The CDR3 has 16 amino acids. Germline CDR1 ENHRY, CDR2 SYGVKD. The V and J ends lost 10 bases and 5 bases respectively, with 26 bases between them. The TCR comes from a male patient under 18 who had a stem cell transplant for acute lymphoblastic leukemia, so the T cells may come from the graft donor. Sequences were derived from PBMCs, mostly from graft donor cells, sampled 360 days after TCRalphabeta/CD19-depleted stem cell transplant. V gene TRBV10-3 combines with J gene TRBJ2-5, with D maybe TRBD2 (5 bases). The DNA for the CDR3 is TGTGCCACCCTTGCGCCCCGGGGTCAAGTATTGGAGACCCAGTACTTC. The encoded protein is CATLAPRGQVLETQYF.